This TCR beta chain was retrieved from a study of Ad26.COV2.S vaccination and SARS-CoV-2 variants. General study results and limits: Breadth measured for non-spike TCRs was similar across vaccine and placebo recipients.

The treatment here: around 19 received Ad26.COV2.S at low or high dose, single or two shots; several received placebo; per-sample allocation not given. Specimen acquisition occurred on day 63 following the initial vaccine or placebo injection. Spike of the Wuhan-strain SARS-CoV-2 was expressed by an Ad26 vector, which formed the vaccine. The CDR3 extends over 19 amino acids. In germline, CDR1 is SGHNT, CDR2 YENEEA. Trimming took 0 bases from V and 3 from J; bases not matched to a gene: 6. The assay was immunoSEQ multiplex PCR, and TCRdb's table has in-frame clones only and misses some. Of about 680,000 clones listed, roughly 90% are singletons. Remarks on this clone: The antigen is not known.

The sequence was obtained from a person aged 18 to 59 who received the Ad26.COV2.S COVID-19 vaccine or a placebo. The input for sequencing was peripheral blood, taken in a trial of Ad26.COV2.S vaccine versus placebo. This chain uses TRBV11-3 with TRBJ2-1; 15 bases line up with TRBD2. The CDR3 protein is CASSLDQGTSGGHYNEQFF. The DNA for the CDR3 is TGTGCCAGCAGCTTAGACCAGGGGACTAGCGGGGGGCACTACAATGAGCAGTTCTTC.